This TCR beta chain is from a study of blood T cell repertoires in COVID-19. Assay: immunoSEQ multiplex PCR; the TCRdb copy retains only in-frame clones and omits some. Altogether fewer than 250,000 clones are present, around 83% being singletons, with the ten largest covering around 0.89%. The sequence came from a man in his forties with acute or convalescent COVID-19. Material: peripheral blood.

The CDR3 region is CASSQEGGSPLHF. DNA of the CDR3: TGCGCCAGCAGCCAAGAAGGAGGGTCACCCCTCCACTTT. V gene TRBV4-3 combines with J gene TRBJ1-6; D not resolved. Germline CDR1 reads LGHNA; CDR2 reads YSLEER. Trimming left V 0 bases short and J 10 bases short, with 7 bases between. This CDR3 comprises 13 residues.